A selection of T cell receptor beta chains follows, all from one sample in a study of Ad26.COV2.S vaccination and SARS-CoV-2 variants. Only in-frame clones appear in the TCRdb table, and some are missing; sequencing was by immunoSEQ multiplex PCR. The table lists more than 300,000 clones, about 88% of them singletons. Sequencing was performed on peripheral blood, taken in a trial of Ad26.COV2.S vaccine versus placebo. The source of these receptors is a person between 18 and 65 years old who received the Ad26.COV2.S COVID-19 vaccine or a placebo. The CDR3 runs from the conserved cysteine through the conserved F or W. The order of the fields is J gene, D gene, clone size, V gene, CDR3 DNA, CDR3 protein. The D gene is left open where the match is weak. Clone size, where shown, is once, few, many, or a class for clones that have expanded.

j_gene: TRBJ2-3
d_gene: NA
abundance: NA
v_gene: TRBV19
CDR3nt: TGTGCCAGTAGTATTTTGGGGGGGGCCGCAGATACGCAGTATTTT
CDR3aa: CASSILGGAADTQYF

j_gene: TRBJ2-7
d_gene: NA
abundance: NA
v_gene: TRBV30
CDR3nt: TGTGCCTCGGACTCGGGGATGGGCTACGAGCAGTACTTC
CDR3aa: CASDSGMGYEQYF

j_gene: TRBJ2-2
d_gene: NA
abundance: NA
v_gene: TRBV4-3
CDR3nt: TGCGCCAGCAGCCAAGGGACTGCAGGGTGGGACACCGGGGAGCTGTTTTTT
CDR3aa: CASSQGTAGWDTGELFF

j_gene: TRBJ1-2
d_gene: NA
abundance: NA
v_gene: TRBV30
CDR3nt: TGTGCCTGGAGTCTGGACAGCCCGGGTGGCTACACCTTC
CDR3aa: CAWSLDSPGGYTF

j_gene: TRBJ1-1
d_gene: NA
abundance: NA
v_gene: TRBV28
CDR3nt: TGTGCCAGCAGCTCCTCCTCCTACCAGGAAGCTTTCTTT
CDR3aa: CASSSSSYQEAFF

j_gene: TRBJ1-1
d_gene: NA
abundance: NA
v_gene: TRBV5-6
CDR3nt: TGTGCCAGCAGCTTGGGCGGATGGGGAGGCACTGAAGCTTTCTTT
CDR3aa: CASSLGGWGGTEAFF

j_gene: TRBJ2-7
d_gene: NA
abundance: NA
v_gene: TRBV4-3
CDR3nt: TGCGCCAGCAGCCAAGAATTTTCTTCCGTGACAGCCCAGTACTTC
CDR3aa: CASSQEFSSVTAQYF

j_gene: TRBJ2-5
d_gene: NA
abundance: NA
v_gene: TRBV5-6
CDR3nt: TGTGCCAGCAGAAGAAAGGGGAGCGGGGAGACCCAGTACTTC
CDR3aa: CASRRKGSGETQYF

j_gene: TRBJ2-7
d_gene: TRBD2
abundance: NA
v_gene: TRBV3-1/TRBV3-2
CDR3nt: TGTGCCAGCAGCCGGGCTAGCGGGAGCCTGTACGAGCAGTACTTC
CDR3aa: CASSRASGSLYEQYF

j_gene: TRBJ2-2
d_gene: NA
abundance: few
v_gene: TRBV29-1
CDR3nt: TGCAGCGTTGGAGACGGTACCGGGGAGCTGTTTTTT
CDR3aa: CSVGDGTGELFF

j_gene: TRBJ2-7
d_gene: TRBD1
abundance: NA
v_gene: TRBV2
CDR3nt: TGTGCCAGCAAGAGAGGACAGGGGGGGTACTACGAGCAGTACTTC
CDR3aa: CASKRGQGGYYEQYF

j_gene: TRBJ2-6
d_gene: NA
abundance: NA
v_gene: TRBV30
CDR3nt: TGTGCCTGGACCGGGCCGGGTAGGGCCAACGTCCTGACTTTC
CDR3aa: CAWTGPGRANVLTF

j_gene: TRBJ2-1
d_gene: NA
abundance: NA
v_gene: TRBV7-6
CDR3nt: TGTGCCAGCAGCTCCCTAGGAACCAATGAGCAGTTCTTC
CDR3aa: CASSSLGTNEQFF

j_gene: TRBJ1-5
d_gene: NA
abundance: NA
v_gene: TRBV4-1
CDR3nt: TGCGCCAGCAGCTTTGGACGGTATAGCAATCAGCCCCAGCATTTT
CDR3aa: CASSFGRYSNQPQHF

j_gene: TRBJ2-6
d_gene: NA
abundance: NA
v_gene: TRBV10-3
CDR3nt: TGTGCCATCAGTGAAGGGGGGGTGCGTGGGGCCAACGTCCTGACTTTC
CDR3aa: CAISEGGVRGANVLTF

j_gene: TRBJ1-1
d_gene: NA
abundance: NA
v_gene: TRBV5-5
CDR3nt: TGTGCCAGCAGCCCTAGCCTCGTCCATGGGGCTTTCTTT
CDR3aa: CASSPSLVHGAFF

j_gene: TRBJ2-2
d_gene: TRBD1
abundance: NA
v_gene: TRBV5-1
CDR3nt: TGCGCCAGCAGCACTCAGGGGGCAGGCTCCGGGGAGCTGTTTTTT
CDR3aa: CASSTQGAGSGELFF

j_gene: TRBJ1-1
d_gene: TRBD1
abundance: NA
v_gene: TRBV25-1
CDR3nt: TGTGCCAGCGGAGGCCCAGGGGGCACGAACACTGAAGCTTTCTTT
CDR3aa: CASGGPGGTNTEAFF

j_gene: TRBJ1-6
d_gene: NA
abundance: NA
v_gene: TRBV2
CDR3nt: TGTGCCAGCAGTGAAGAGGGGTCCTATAATTCACCCCTCCACTTT
CDR3aa: CASSEEGSYNSPLHF

j_gene: TRBJ1-6
d_gene: TRBD1
abundance: NA
v_gene: TRBV4-3
CDR3nt: TGCGCCAGCAGCCAATACCGGGACAGGGGCAATTCACCCCTCCACTTT
CDR3aa: CASSQYRDRGNSPLHF

j_gene: TRBJ1-4
d_gene: NA
abundance: NA
v_gene: TRBV13
CDR3nt: TGTGCCAGCAGCTTAGGGTCTGCTGAAAAACTGTTTTTT
CDR3aa: CASSLGSAEKLFF

j_gene: TRBJ2-3
d_gene: NA
abundance: NA
v_gene: TRBV24-1
CDR3nt: TGTGCCACCAGTGATTGGGCAGGGCACACAGATACGCAGTATTTT
CDR3aa: CATSDWAGHTDTQYF

j_gene: TRBJ1-1
d_gene: NA
abundance: NA
v_gene: TRBV18
CDR3nt: TGTGCCAGCTCACCACGGGCCGAGAACACTGAAGCTTTCTTT
CDR3aa: CASSPRAENTEAFF

j_gene: TRBJ1-1
d_gene: TRBD1
abundance: NA
v_gene: TRBV18
CDR3nt: TGTGCCAGCTCACCGACAGGGGGCGCGGTTAGAAACACTGAAGCTTTCTTT
CDR3aa: CASSPTGGAVRNTEAFF

j_gene: TRBJ2-7
d_gene: NA
abundance: NA
v_gene: TRBV9
CDR3nt: TGTGCCAGCAGCGTAGCACCGGGACTCTATAGCGAGCAGTACTTC
CDR3aa: CASSVAPGLYSEQYF

j_gene: TRBJ1-6
d_gene: NA
abundance: NA
v_gene: TRBV28
CDR3nt: TGTGCCAGCAGTAGGGGGGGGAATTCACCCCTCCACTTT
CDR3aa: CASSRGGNSPLHF

j_gene: TRBJ1-2
d_gene: NA
abundance: NA
v_gene: TRBV28
CDR3nt: TGTGCCAGCAGTTTGAGCAGGGGCTATGGCTACACCTTC
CDR3aa: CASSLSRGYGYTF

j_gene: TRBJ2-7
d_gene: TRBD1
abundance: NA
v_gene: TRBV4-1
CDR3nt: TGCGCCAGCAGCCAAGATCAGGGAGGGACAGGGGAGGACGAGCAGTACTTC
CDR3aa: CASSQDQGGTGEDEQYF

j_gene: TRBJ2-1
d_gene: NA
abundance: NA
v_gene: TRBV27
CDR3nt: TGTGCCAGCAGTTTTCGCGATGAGCAGTTCTTC
CDR3aa: CASSFRDEQFF

j_gene: TRBJ1-5
d_gene: TRBD1
abundance: NA
v_gene: TRBV28
CDR3nt: TGTGCCAGCAGCCTTACAGGGGCCGAACAGCCCCAGCATTTT
CDR3aa: CASSLTGAEQPQHF